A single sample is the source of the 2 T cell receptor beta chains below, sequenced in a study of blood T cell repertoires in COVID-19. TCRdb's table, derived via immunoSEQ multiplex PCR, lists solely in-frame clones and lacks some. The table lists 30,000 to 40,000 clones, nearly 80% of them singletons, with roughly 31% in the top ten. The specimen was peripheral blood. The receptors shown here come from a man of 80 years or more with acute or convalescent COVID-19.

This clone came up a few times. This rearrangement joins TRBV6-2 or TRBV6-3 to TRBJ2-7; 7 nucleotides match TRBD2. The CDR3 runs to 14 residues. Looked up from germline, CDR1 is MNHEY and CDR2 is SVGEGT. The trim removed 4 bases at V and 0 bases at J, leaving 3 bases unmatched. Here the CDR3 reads CASSWEGTSYEQYF. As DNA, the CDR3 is TGTGCCAGCAGTTGGGAGGGGACCTCCTACGAGCAGTACTTC.

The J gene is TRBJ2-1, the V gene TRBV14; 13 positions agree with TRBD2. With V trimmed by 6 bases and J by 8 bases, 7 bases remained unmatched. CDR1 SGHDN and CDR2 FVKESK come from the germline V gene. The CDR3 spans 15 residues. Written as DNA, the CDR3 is TGTGCCAGCAGTTTCGGACTAGCGGGAGTGCATGAGCAGTTCTTC. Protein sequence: CASSFGLAGVHEQFF.